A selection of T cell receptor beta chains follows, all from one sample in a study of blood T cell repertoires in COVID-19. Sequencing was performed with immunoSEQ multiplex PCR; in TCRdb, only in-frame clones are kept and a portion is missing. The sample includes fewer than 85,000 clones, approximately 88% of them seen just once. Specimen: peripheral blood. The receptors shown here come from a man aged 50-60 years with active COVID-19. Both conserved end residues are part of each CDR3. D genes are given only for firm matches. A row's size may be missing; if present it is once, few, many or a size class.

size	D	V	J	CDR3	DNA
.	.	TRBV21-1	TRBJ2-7	CASSKAKRDRVTSGASYEQYF	TGTGCCAGCAGCAAAGCGAAGAGAGACAGGGTAACTAGCGGGGCCTCCTACGAGCAGTACTTC
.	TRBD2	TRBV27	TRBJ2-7	CASSFFSPTTSGSQGEQYF	TGTGCCAGCAGTTTTTTTTCACCTACAACTAGCGGGAGTCAGGGCGAGCAGTACTTC
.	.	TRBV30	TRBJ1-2	CAWSVGRGYGYTF	TGTGCCTGGAGTGTAGGACGGGGCTATGGCTACACCTTC
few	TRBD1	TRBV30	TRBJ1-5	CAWSVRGTVFNQPQHF	TGTGCCTGGAGTGTACGAGGGACAGTATTCAATCAGCCCCAGCATTTT
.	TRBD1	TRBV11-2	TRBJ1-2	CASSSRQGGGYGYTF	TGTGCCAGCAGCTCCCGACAGGGTGGAGGCTATGGCTACACCTTC
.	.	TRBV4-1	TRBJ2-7	CASSQVFGPYEQYF	TGCGCCAGCAGCCAAGTGTTTGGCCCCTACGAGCAGTACTTC
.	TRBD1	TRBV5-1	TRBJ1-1	CASSLVIQGQAMNTEAFF	TGCGCCAGCAGCTTGGTGATCCAGGGACAGGCTATGAACACTGAAGCTTTCTTT
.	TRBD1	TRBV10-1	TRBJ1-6	CASSGPGTGVNNSPLHF	TGCGCCAGCAGTGGACCCGGGACAGGGGTAAATAATTCACCCCTCCACTTT
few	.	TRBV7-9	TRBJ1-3	CASSSDTIYF	TGTGCCAGCAGCTCGGACACCATATATTTT
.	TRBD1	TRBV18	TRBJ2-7	CASSLMPGGGFPLEQYF	TGTGCCAGCTCGCTCATGCCAGGGGGCGGCTTCCCTCTCGAGCAGTACTTC
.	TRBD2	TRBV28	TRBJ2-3	CASRGLAGGTDTQYF	TGTGCCAGCAGGGGACTAGCGGGAGGCACAGATACGCAGTATTTT
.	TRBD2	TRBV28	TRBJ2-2	CASIAGGHTGELFF	TGTGCCAGCATAGCGGGGGGGCACACCGGGGAGCTGTTTTTT
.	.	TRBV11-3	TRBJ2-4	CASSLGGAKNIQYF	TGTGCCAGCAGCTTAGGAGGAGCCAAAAACATTCAGTACTTC
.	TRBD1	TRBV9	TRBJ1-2	CASSVATGTELSYGYTF	TGTGCCAGCAGCGTAGCTACGGGGACAGAGCTGTCCTATGGCTACACCTTC
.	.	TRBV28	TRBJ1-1	CASSSPGENTEAFF	TGTGCCAGCAGTTCCCCCGGGGAGAACACTGAAGCTTTCTTT
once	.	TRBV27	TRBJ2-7	CASTGTYEQYF	TGTGCCAGCACAGGGACCTACGAGCAGTACTTC
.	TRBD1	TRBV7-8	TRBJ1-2	CASSLMGQAEGGYTF	TGTGCCAGCAGCTTGATGGGACAGGCTGAAGGAGGCTACACCTTC
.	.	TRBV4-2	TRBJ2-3	CASSQRPRDTQYF	TGTGCCAGCAGCCAGCGGCCCCGGGATACGCAGTATTTT
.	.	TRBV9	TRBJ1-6	CASSPRVDNSPLHF	TGTGCCAGCAGCCCCCGGGTGGATAATTCACCCCTCCACTTT
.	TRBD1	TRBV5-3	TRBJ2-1	CARSAGQVLGEQFF	TGTGCCAGAAGCGCGGGACAGGTGCTTGGTGAGCAGTTCTTC
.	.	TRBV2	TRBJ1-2	CASRREGPLNYGYTF	TGTGCCAGCAGGCGGGAGGGACCGTTAAACTATGGCTACACCTTC
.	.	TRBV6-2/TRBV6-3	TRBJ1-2	CASSVTVYGYTF	TGTGCCAGCAGTGTGACAGTTTATGGCTACACCTTC
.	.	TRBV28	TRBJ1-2	CASSEGGKSNYGYTF	TGTGCCAGCTCCGAAGGAGGGAAGTCTAACTATGGCTACACCTTC
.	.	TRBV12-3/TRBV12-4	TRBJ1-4	CASSLVSWEKLFF	TGTGCCAGCAGTTTGGTCAGTTGGGAAAAACTGTTTTTT
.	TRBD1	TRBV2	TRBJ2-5	CASVLTGARETQYF	TGTGCCAGCGTTTTGACAGGGGCTAGGGAGACCCAGTACTTC
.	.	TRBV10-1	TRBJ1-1	CASRPGNPSEAFF	TGCGCCAGCAGGCCCGGGAACCCATCTGAAGCTTTCTTT
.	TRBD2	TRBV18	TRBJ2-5	CASSRREGIQETQYF	TGTGCCAGCTCCCGACGGGAGGGTATACAAGAGACCCAGTACTTC
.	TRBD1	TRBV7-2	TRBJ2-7	CASRGPGQGAYEQYF	TGTGCCAGCAGAGGCCCGGGACAGGGGGCTTACGAGCAGTACTTC
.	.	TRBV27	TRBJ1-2	CATLGLAPYGYTF	TGTGCCACCCTGGGTCTAGCCCCCTATGGCTACACCTTC
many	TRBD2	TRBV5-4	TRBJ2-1	CASGGAGEVNEQFF	TGTGCCAGCGGTGGGGCGGGAGAGGTGAATGAGCAGTTCTTC
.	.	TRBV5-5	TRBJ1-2	CASSLITGSPGGSGYTF	TGTGCCAGCAGCCTTATAACCGGGTCTCCAGGCGGGTCTGGCTACACCTTC
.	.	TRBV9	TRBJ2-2	CASSVIGNSGELFF	TGTGCCAGCAGCGTAATCGGGAATTCCGGGGAGCTGTTTTTT
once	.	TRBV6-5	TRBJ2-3	CASSYQTTGTDTQYF	TGTGCCAGCAGTTACCAGACTACGGGCACAGATACGCAGTATTTT